What follows are 15 T cell receptor beta chains derived from one specimen sequenced in a study of CD8 T cells in Susac syndrome. When the RNA was reverse transcribed, random hexamers were used with an input of roughly 0.45 to 1 ug. A single record per CDR3 protein comes from TCRdb applying MiXCR to the immunoSEQ multiplex PCR reads. The data contain some 250,000 distinct CDR3 sequences, 90% to 97% of them singletons. The material sequenced was CD4+ T cells from PBMCs. The receptors shown here come from a human donor with Susac syndrome.

Of note for this clonotype: A read error may produce the germline difference seen at one junction end. The V gene is TRBV7-7, the J gene TRBJ2-5; tentatively, D is TRBD1 or TRBD2 (5 bases each). CDR1 and CDR2 from the germline V gene are SSHAT and FNYEAQ (reference sequence). The CDR3 runs 14 residues. This chain's CDR3 is CASSLGPLRETQYF. In DNA, the CDR3 is TGTGCTAGCAGCCTGGGACCTCTGAGAGAGACCCAGTACTTC.

Concerning this clonotype itself: One end of the junction varies from germline; a read error may be responsible. The chain recombines TRBV20-1 with TRBJ1-1, with D perhaps matching TRBD1 (6 bases). This CDR3 comprises 13 residues. The germline V gene has CDR1 DFQATT and CDR2 SNEGSKA (reference sequence). The CDR3 coding sequence is TGCAGGGCTAACGCCCGGGATAGGGGGGAATCTTTCTTT. Its protein product is CRANARDRGESFF.

The chain is built from TRBV10-3 and TRBJ2-1; 7 bases match TRBD2. CDR1 and CDR2 (germline): ENHRY, SYGVKD. The CDR3 loop spans 12 amino acids. Trimming removed 8 bases from V and 12 bases from J; junction bases left unmatched: 10. The CDR3 nucleotides read TGTGCCATCCGGGGGGAGGAGGTTATGCAGTTCTTC. Its protein product is CAIRGEEVMQFF.

The CDR3 DNA sequence: TGTGCCTGGATCAAAGGGGGTAAGAACACTGAAGCTTTCTTT. This codes for CAWIKGGKNTEAFF. This chain uses TRBV30 with TRBJ1-1; D is perhaps TRBD1 (6 bases). V dropped 4 bases and J dropped 1 base, with 13 bases sitting between them. This CDR3 is built from 14 residues. Germline V gives CDR1 GTSNPN, CDR2 SVGIG (reference sequence).

The chain has TRBV30 and TRBJ1-1; D uncertain. Germline V CDR1 and CDR2: GTSNPN, SVGIG (reference sequence). Trimming pared 4 bases from V and 6 bases from J, leaving 9 bases between. CDR3 length: 11 residues. For the CDR3, the DNA is TGTGCCTGGACATCAGTCTCTGAAGCTTTCTTT. Translating gives CAWTSVSEAFF. Drawing the rest from reference TRBV30 and TRBJ1-1, the complete variable domain is SQTIHQWPATLVQPVGSPLSLECTVEGTSNPNLYWYRQAAGRGLQLLFYSVGIGQISSEVPQNLSASRPQDRQFILSSKKLLLSDSGFYLCAWTSVSEAFFGQGTRLTVV.

The chain links TRBV6-5 to TRBJ1-2; D is undetermined. The CDR3 runs 14 residues. Trimming left V 5 bases short and J 4 bases short, with 14 bases between. Germline V gene lookup returns CDR1 MNHEY and CDR2 SVGAGI. The CDR3 region is CASSQRERGYGYTF. CDR3 in DNA: TGTGCCAGCAGTCAACGTGAGCGCGGCTATGGCTACACCTTC.

The chain recombines TRBV20-1 with TRBJ1-5; perhaps TRBD1 as D (5 bases). CDR3 size: 13 residues. Germline CDR1 reads DFQATT; CDR2 reads SNEGSKA (reference sequence). The V end was cut by 1 base, the J end by 5 bases, with 9 bases between. As DNA, the CDR3 is TGCAGTGCTAGAGGTACAGGTTATCAGCCCCAGCATTTT. It specifies CSARGTGYQPQHF.

This chain joins TRBV29-1 and TRBJ2-7, with TRBD1 matching 11 bases. Trimming cost V 4 bases and J 6 bases; bases outside gene matches: 8. The CDR3 is 14 amino acids. From germline, CDR1 is SQVTM and CDR2 ANQGSEA. CDR3 in amino acids: CSVGRDRGKVEQYF. The DNA of the CDR3 is TGCAGCGTTGGGAGGGACAGGGGGAAGGTCGAGCAGTACTTC.

The J gene is TRBJ2-2, the V gene TRBV7-3; D may be TRBD1 (6 bases). V was clipped by 5 bases and J by 4 bases, with 17 bases between them. Germline loops: CDR1 SGHTA, CDR2 FQGTGA. The CDR3 is made up of 16 amino acids. The CDR3, as DNA: TGTGCCAGCAGCCAGACATCAGGGGCGGGCACCGGGGAGCTGTTTTTT. Encoded protein: CASSQTSGAGTGELFF. The whole variable domain, filled in from reference TRBV7-3 and TRBJ2-2, reads GAGVSQTPSNKVTEKGKYVELRCDPISGHTALYWYRQSLGQGPEFLIYFQGTGAADDSGLPNDRFFAVRPEGSVSTLKIQRTERGDSAVYLCASSQTSGAGTGELFFGEGSRLTVL.

V is TRBV20-1 and J is TRBJ1-2, with D maybe TRBD1 (6 bases). CDR3 length: 16 residues. The germline V gene has CDR1 DFQATT and CDR2 SNEGSKA (reference sequence). V lost 5 bases to trimming and J lost 1 base, with 20 bases between them. This CDR3 reads CSASYPGGQINYGYTF. The CDR3 region has the DNA TGCAGTGCTTCTTACCCGGGAGGACAGATTAACTATGGCTACACCTTC.

This chain joins TRBV9 and TRBJ2-7; possible D gene TRBD1, 6 bases. V lost 4 bases and J lost 1, with 15 bases in between. The V gene's germline CDR1 is SGDLS and CDR2 YYNGEE. This CDR3 has 15 amino acids. The CDR3 DNA sequence: TGTGCCAGCAGCCCCGGACAGCGGCGGTCCTACGAGCAGTACTTC. Its protein product is CASSPGQRRSYEQYF.

CDR3 loop: CASSPGVLRDNEQFF. In DNA, the CDR3 is TGTGCCAGCAGCCCGGGAGTTCTGAGGGACAATGAGCAGTTCTTC. The rearrangement links TRBV5-4 to TRBJ2-1, with a possible D match to TRBD2 (6 bases). Germline V CDR1 and CDR2: SGHNT, YYREEE (reference sequence). The CDR3 is made up of 15 amino acids. Trimming removed 4 bases at V and 5 bases at J, with 16 bases between.

The V and J genes are TRBV28 and TRBJ2-7, with TRBD1 identical over 10 bases. Per the germline V gene, CDR1 is MDHEN and CDR2 is SYDVKM. The junction had 17 bases not matched to a gene; V was cut back by 6 bases and J by 3 bases. The length of the CDR3 is 18 residues. As DNA, the CDR3 is TGTGCCAGCAGAGTTTCTCCAGGTAGGGACAGGGGCCGCTACGAGCAGTACTTC. This codes for CASRVSPGRDRGRYEQYF.

V gene TRBV29-1 combines with J gene TRBJ1-1; D remains unclear. The CDR3 spans 14 residues. Between the trimmed V and J ends, which lost 7 bases and 4 bases, there was a span of 19 bases. Germline V gene data show CDR1 as SQVTM and CDR2 as ANQGSEA. The CDR3 DNA is TGCAGCGCCCTTCCGGCCAGAGGTGGCACTGAAGCTTTCTTT. It encodes CSALPARGGTEAFF.

This chain uses TRBV4-2 with TRBJ2-1; TRBD2 matches 11 bases. V gave up 1 base and J gave up 8 bases; unmatched junction bases: 7. The CDR3 runs to 16 residues. The germline gives CDR1 LGHNA, CDR2 YNFKEQ. The CDR3, as DNA: TGTGCCAGCAGCCAAGGACTAGCGGGACTAGGGGATGAGCAGTTCTTC. Amino acids: CASSQGLAGLGDEQFF.